This section outlines one T cell receptor (beta chain) sequence together with its context. Its antigen is currently unknown. The sample originates from a study of response to subunit inactivated influenza vaccine. Points from the study as a whole: Each seasonal flu vaccination may recruit only limited new T cells, authors suggested.

The CDR3 spans 14 residues. The V and J ends lost 4 bases and 10 bases respectively, with 16 bases between them. CDR1 and CDR2 from the germline V gene are MNHEY and SVGAGI. One entry per CDR3 protein results from TCRdb running MiXCR on the RT-PCR reads. Of 650,000 to 850,000 distinct CDR3 sequences listed, more than 11% are singletons. The TCR sequence derives from a middle-aged man who received an inactivated influenza vaccine. V gene TRBV6-5 combines with J gene TRBJ1-4; D gene uncertain. The sample here was PBMCs from blood, taken 14 to 15 days before vaccination. The DNA for the CDR3 is TGTGCCAGCAGTTTGAATCACGATCTCGCAAAACTGTTTTTT. This codes for CASSLNHDLAKLFF.